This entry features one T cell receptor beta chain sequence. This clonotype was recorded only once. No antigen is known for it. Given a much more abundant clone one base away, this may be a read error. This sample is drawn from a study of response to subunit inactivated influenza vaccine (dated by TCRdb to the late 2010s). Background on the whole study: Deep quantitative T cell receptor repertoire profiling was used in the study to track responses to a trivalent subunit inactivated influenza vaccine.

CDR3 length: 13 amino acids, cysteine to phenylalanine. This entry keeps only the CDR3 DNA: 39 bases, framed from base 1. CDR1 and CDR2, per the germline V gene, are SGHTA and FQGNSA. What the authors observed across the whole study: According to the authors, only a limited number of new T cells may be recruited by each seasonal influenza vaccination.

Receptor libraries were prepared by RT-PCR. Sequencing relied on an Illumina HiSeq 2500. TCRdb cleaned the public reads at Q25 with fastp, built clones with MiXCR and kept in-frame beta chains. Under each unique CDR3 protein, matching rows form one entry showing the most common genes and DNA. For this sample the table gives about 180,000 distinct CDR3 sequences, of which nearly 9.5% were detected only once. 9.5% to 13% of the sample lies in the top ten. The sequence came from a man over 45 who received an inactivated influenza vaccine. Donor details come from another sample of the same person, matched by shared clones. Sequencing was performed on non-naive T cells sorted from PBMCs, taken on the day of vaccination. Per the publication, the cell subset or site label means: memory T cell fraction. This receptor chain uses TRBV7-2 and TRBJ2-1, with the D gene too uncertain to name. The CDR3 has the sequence CANSSRNVNEQFF. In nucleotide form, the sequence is TGTGCCAACAGCTCACGTAATGTGAATGAGCAGTTCTTC.